The 2 T cell receptor beta chains below were found in one sample sequenced in a study of blood T cell repertoires in COVID-19. The repertoire was sequenced with immunoSEQ multiplex PCR; TCRdb's copy has only in-frame clones and lacks some. The sample lists roughly 520,000 clones; roughly 90% were seen once. The sample was PBMCs or T cells enriched from blood (not recorded which). All receptors come from a woman in her forties who had recovered from COVID-19.

J is TRBJ2-3 and V is TRBV10-3, with 8 bases lining up with TRBD1. J lost 0 bases, V lost 4 bases, and 6 bases had no gene match. CDR1 and CDR2 from the germline V gene are ENHRY and SYGVKD. The CDR3 sequence is 16 residues long. In DNA form, the CDR3 reads TGTGCCATCAGTGGCGACAGGGGTAGGAGCACAGATACGCAGTATTTT. Amino acids: CAISGDRGRSTDTQYF.

The V and J genes are TRBV25-1 and TRBJ2-1; D possibly corresponds to TRBD2 (6 bases). V was cut by 6 bases and J by 9 bases, with 9 bases left in between. Per the germline V gene, CDR1 is MGHDK and CDR2 is SYGVNS. CDR3 length: 11 amino acids. CDR3 sequence reads: CASRYSGEQFF. Here the CDR3 DNA reads TGTGCCAGCAGATATAGCGGTGAGCAGTTCTTC.